This T cell receptor beta chain was retrieved from a study of beta chain features in type 1 diabetes. Study-wide results and limits: All four CD4+ subsets of Type 1 diabetes patients contained TCRB CDR3s that were moderately but significantly shorter. VDJ junctions in type 1 diabetes patients carried more deletions and fewer insertions.

It was one heparinised blood draw, averaging roughly 120 mL, that each donor gave. Germline V lookup: CDR1 SGDLS, CDR2 YYNGEE. The V gene lost 0 bases and the J gene lost 2 bases, with 8 bases spanning the gap. This CDR3 spans 14 amino acids. Turning to this clone: Its antigen remains unknown. Within the sample, other DNA sequences also encode this same CDR3.

Investigators reverse transcribed all isolated RNA, so they sequenced expressed TCRB transcripts. TCRdb keeps only in-frame clones here, not all; method: immunoSEQ multiplex PCR. The data contain under 500,000 clones, around 30% of them singletons. This receptor was taken from a man younger than 35 in good health. The chain is built from TRBV9 and TRBJ2-5, with TRBD1 as a possible D gene (5 bases). Material: naive CD4+ T cells from blood. Written as DNA, the CDR3 is TGTGCCAGCAGCGTAGGGGCAGGGCAAGAGACCCAGTACTTC. It codes for CASSVGAGQETQYF.